This is a list of T cell receptor beta chains from one sample in a study of neurological immune-mediated disorders. From the 5' RACE reads, TCRdb called clonotypes with MiXCR, one entry per CDR3 protein. Here the sample spans roughly 76,000 distinct CDR3 sequences, roughly an eighth being singletons. Sequenced sample: PBMCs. The receptor set was obtained from a woman in her forties or fifties in good health. CDR3s include the opening cysteine and the closing phenylalanine or tryptophan. A D gene is named only where the DNA matches it firmly. Not every row has a clone size; where given, it reads once, few, many or a size class.

>TRBD1|many|TRBV14|TRBJ2-4
CASSPTGLDIQYF
TGTGCCAGCAGCCCGACAGGGTTGGACATTCAGTACTTC
>NA|many|TRBV5-1|TRBJ2-2
CASSLAEQGLTGELFF
TGCGCCAGCAGCTTGGCTGAACAGGGTTTGACCGGGGAGCTGTTTTTT
>NA|many|TRBV5-1|TRBJ2-7
CASSLAFGTYEQYF
TGCGCCAGCAGCTTGGCCTTTGGTACCTACGAGCAGTACTTC
>NA|many|TRBV5-1|TRBJ1-1
CASSPGPNTEAFF
TGCGCCAGCAGCCCGGGGCCGAACACTGAAGCTTTCTTT
>NA|many|TRBV5-1|TRBJ1-1
CASSLVVAGGAEAFF
TGCGCCAGCAGCTTGGTGGTAGCAGGTGGGGCTGAAGCTTTCTTT
>TRBD1|many|TRBV7-8|TRBJ2-1
CASRGQGWNEQFF
TGTGCCAGCAGGGGACAGGGCTGGAATGAGCAGTTCTTC
>TRBD1|many|TRBV6-6|TRBJ2-5
CASSRTGGETQYF
TGTGCCAGCAGTAGGACAGGGGGCGAGACCCAGTACTTC
>NA|NA|TRBV5-1|TRBJ2-3
CASSLGLANTQYF
TGCGCCAGCAGCTTGGGGCTTGCAAATACGCAGTATTTT
>NA|many|TRBV6-5|TRBJ2-4
CASSYSRASKNIQYF
TGTGCCAGCAGTTACTCTAGGGCCTCCAAAAACATTCAGTACTTC
>NA|many|TRBV6-5|TRBJ1-5
CASSPQQGYNQPQHF
TGTGCCAGCAGCCCCCAACAGGGCTACAATCAGCCCCAGCATTTT
>TRBD1|many|TRBV24-1|TRBJ2-2
CATSDGDREYTGELFF
TGTGCCACCAGTGATGGGGACAGAGAGTACACCGGGGAGCTGTTTTTT
>NA|many|TRBV4-2|TRBJ1-5
CASSQDPRGGAGQPQHF
TGTGCCAGCAGCCAAGATCCGAGGGGGGGCGCGGGGCAGCCCCAGCATTTT
>TRBD1|many|TRBV7-2|TRBJ1-1
CASSSNQGAITEAFF
TGTGCCAGCAGCTCTAACCAGGGGGCGATTACTGAAGCTTTCTTT
>NA|many|TRBV18|TRBJ2-5
CASSPLTQETQYF
TGTGCCAGCTCACCACTGACTCAAGAGACCCAGTACTTC
>TRBD2|many|TRBV5-6|TRBJ2-1
CASSTGTSGYNEQFF
TGTGCCAGCAGCACCGGGACTAGCGGGTACAATGAGCAGTTCTTC
>NA|many|TRBV6-1|TRBJ1-5
CASTRDPDQPQHF
TGTGCCAGCACCAGAGACCCCGATCAGCCCCAGCATTTT
>NA|many|TRBV7-2|TRBJ2-1
CASSLGRSYNEQFF
TGTGCCAGCAGCTTAGGGAGATCCTACAATGAGCAGTTCTTC
>NA|many|TRBV3-1|TRBJ1-2
CASSPTGGNYGYTF
TGTGCCAGCAGCCCGACCGGGGGGAACTATGGCTACACCTTC
>TRBD2|few|TRBV12-3/TRBV12-4|TRBJ2-7
CASSKAGVSNEQYF
TGTGCCAGCAGTAAAGCGGGAGTGTCAAACGAGCAGTACTTC
>NA|NA|TRBV27|TRBJ1-5
CASSSDRNLKSNQPQHF
TGTGCCAGCAGTTCAGACAGAAATTTGAAGAGCAATCAGCCCCAGCATTTT
>TRBD2|NA|TRBV20-1|TRBJ2-3
CSAEGLAGFTDTQYF
TGCAGTGCTGAGGGACTAGCGGGTTTCACAGATACGCAGTATTTT
>NA|many|TRBV6-2/TRBV6-3|TRBJ1-1
CASSSHQGTTEAFF
TGTGCCAGCAGTTCCCACCAAGGGACCACTGAAGCTTTCTTT
>TRBD1|many|TRBV20-1|TRBJ2-7
CSASGTASYEQYF
TGCAGTGCTAGCGGGACAGCCTCCTACGAGCAGTACTTC
>TRBD2|once|TRBV24-1|TRBJ2-1
CATSDFELADYNEQFF
TGTGCCACCAGTGACTTCGAACTAGCGGATTACAATGAGCAGTTCTTC
>NA|many|TRBV25-1|TRBJ2-3
CASSEIGRNRPTWPDTQYF
TGTGCCAGCAGTGAAATAGGCAGGAACCGACCAACGTGGCCAGATACGCAGTATTTT
>NA|NA|TRBV5-1|TRBJ2-7
CASSLSPRGSYEQYF
TGCGCCAGCAGCTTGTCACCTCGGGGTTCCTACGAGCAGTACTTC
>TRBD1|many|TRBV20-1|TRBJ1-5
CSARSGTGVGQPQHF
TGCAGTGCCCGTTCCGGGACAGGGGTTGGTCAGCCCCAGCATTTT
>NA|many|TRBV5-6|TRBJ1-4
CASSLGTMEKLFF
TGTGCCAGCAGCTTAGGGACAATGGAAAAACTGTTTTTT
>TRBD2|NA|TRBV5-1|TRBJ2-5
CANSPRTSEETQYF
TGCGCCAACAGCCCAAGGACTAGCGAAGAGACCCAGTACTTC
>NA|NA|TRBV20-1|TRBJ2-1
CSARDWKTSSCEQFF
TGCAGTGCTAGAGATTGGAAGACTAGTTCCTGTGAGCAGTTCTTC
>NA|many|TRBV28|TRBJ2-7
CASSNGGITTHYEQYF
TGTGCCAGCAGTAATGGCGGTATCACCACCCACTACGAGCAGTACTTC
>NA|NA|TRBV12-3/TRBV12-4|TRBJ1-1
CASSREGRAEAFF
TGTGCCAGCAGCAGAGAAGGGAGGGCTGAAGCTTTCTTT